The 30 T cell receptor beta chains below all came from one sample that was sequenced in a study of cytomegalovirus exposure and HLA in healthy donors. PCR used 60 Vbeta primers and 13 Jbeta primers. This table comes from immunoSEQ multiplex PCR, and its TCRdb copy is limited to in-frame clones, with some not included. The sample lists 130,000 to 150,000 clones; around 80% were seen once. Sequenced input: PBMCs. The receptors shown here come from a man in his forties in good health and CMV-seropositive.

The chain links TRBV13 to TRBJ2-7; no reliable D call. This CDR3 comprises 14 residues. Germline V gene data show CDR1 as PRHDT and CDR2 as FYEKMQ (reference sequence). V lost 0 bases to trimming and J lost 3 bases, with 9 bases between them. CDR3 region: CASSLGRRSYEQYF. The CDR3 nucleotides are TGTGCCAGCAGCTTAGGCCGTCGTAGCTACGAGCAGTACTTC.

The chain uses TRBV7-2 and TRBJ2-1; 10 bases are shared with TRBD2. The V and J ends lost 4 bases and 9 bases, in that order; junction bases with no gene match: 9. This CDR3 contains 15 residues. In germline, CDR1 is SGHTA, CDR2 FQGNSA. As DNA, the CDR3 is TGTGCCAGCAGCTCTACCCTAGCGGGAGTAGGTGAGCAGTTCTTC. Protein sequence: CASSSTLAGVGEQFF. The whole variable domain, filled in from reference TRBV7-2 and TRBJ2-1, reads GAGVSQSPSNKVTEKGKDVELRCDPISGHTALYWYRQSLGQGLEFLIYFQGNSAPDKSGLPSDRFSAERTGGSVSTLTIQRTQQEDSAVYLCASSSTLAGVGEQFFGPGTRLTVL.

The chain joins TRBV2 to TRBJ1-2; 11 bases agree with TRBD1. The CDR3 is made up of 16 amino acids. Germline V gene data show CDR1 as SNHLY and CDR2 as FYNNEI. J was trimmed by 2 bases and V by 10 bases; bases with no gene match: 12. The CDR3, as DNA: TGTGCCACCTACTCACCCGGGACAGGGGGAAACTATGGCTACACCTTC. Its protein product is CATYSPGTGGNYGYTF.

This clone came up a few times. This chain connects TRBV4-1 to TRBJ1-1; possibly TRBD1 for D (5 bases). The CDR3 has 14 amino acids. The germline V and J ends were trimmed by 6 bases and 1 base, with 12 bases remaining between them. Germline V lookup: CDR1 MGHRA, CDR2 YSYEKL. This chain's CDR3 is CASRGTLRNTEAFF. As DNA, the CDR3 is TGCGCCAGCAGGGGGACTTTACGGAACACTGAAGCTTTCTTT.

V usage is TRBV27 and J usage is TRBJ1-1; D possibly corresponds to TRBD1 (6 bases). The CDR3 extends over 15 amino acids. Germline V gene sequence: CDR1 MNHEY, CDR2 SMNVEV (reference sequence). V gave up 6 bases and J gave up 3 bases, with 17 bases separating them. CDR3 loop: CASRPNGGGDTEAFF. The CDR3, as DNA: TGTGCCAGCAGGCCGAATGGGGGCGGTGACACTGAAGCTTTCTTT.

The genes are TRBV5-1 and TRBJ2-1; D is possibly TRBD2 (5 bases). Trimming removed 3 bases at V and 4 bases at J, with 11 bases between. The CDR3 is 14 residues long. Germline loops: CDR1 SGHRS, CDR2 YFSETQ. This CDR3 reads CASSSLGSYNEQFF. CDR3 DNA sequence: TGCGCCAGCAGCTCCTTAGGGAGTTACAATGAGCAGTTCTTC.

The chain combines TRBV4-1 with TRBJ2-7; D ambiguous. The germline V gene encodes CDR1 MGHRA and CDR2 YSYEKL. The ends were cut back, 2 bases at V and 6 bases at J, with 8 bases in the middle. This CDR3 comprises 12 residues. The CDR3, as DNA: TGCGCCAGCAGCCAACCTCCCGGCGAGCAGTACTTC. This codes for CASSQPPGEQYF.

The CDR3 coding sequence is TGTGCCAGCAGTTACCTCCGGGCGGGGACCCAGTACTTC. Residues: CASSYLRAGTQYF. The chain joins TRBV6-5 to TRBJ2-5, with D possibly matching TRBD2 (5 bases). The CDR3 spans 13 residues. Trimming took 2 bases from V and 7 from J, leaving 11 bases between them. The germline gives CDR1 MNHEY, CDR2 SVGAGI.

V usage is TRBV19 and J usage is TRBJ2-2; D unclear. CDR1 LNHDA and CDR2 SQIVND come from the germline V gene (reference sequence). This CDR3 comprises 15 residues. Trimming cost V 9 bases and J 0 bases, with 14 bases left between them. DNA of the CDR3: TGTGCCAGCCACCCCCTAAACTCGAACACCGGGGAGCTGTTTTTT. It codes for CASHPLNSNTGELFF.

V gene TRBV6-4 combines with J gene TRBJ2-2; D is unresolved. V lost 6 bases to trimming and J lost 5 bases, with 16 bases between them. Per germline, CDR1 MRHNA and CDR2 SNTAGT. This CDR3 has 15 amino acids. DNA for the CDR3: TGTGCCAGCAGGGACCCGACAAAAGAAACCGGGGAGCTGTTTTTT. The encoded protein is CASRDPTKETGELFF.

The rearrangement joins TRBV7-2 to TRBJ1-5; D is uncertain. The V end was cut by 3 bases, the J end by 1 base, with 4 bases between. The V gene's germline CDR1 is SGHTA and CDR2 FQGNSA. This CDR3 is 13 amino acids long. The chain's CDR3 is CASSFSSNQPQHF. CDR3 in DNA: TGTGCCAGCAGCTTTTCGAGCAATCAGCCCCAGCATTTT.

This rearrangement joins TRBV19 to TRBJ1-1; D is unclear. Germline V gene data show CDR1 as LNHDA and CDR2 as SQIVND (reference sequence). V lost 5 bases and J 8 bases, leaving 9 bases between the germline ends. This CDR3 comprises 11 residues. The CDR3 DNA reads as TGTGCCAGTAGTCGGGAGGTGGAAGCTTTCTTT. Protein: CASSREVEAFF.

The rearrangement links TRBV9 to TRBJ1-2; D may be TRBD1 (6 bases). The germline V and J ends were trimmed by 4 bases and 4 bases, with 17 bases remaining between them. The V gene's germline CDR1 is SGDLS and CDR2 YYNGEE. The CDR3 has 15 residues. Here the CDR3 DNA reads TGTGCCAGCAGCCCACGCGTAGGGGGAGCCTATGGCTACACCTTC. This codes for CASSPRVGGAYGYTF.

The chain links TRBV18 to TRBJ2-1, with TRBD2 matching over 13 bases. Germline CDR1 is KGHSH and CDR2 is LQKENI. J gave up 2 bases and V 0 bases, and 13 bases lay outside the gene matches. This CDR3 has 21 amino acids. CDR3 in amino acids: CASSPPRSTSGRSWAYNEQFF. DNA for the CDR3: TGTGCCAGCTCACCACCGAGATCGACTAGCGGGAGGAGTTGGGCCTACAATGAGCAGTTCTTC. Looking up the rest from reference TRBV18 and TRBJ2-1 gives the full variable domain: NAGVMQNPRHLVRRRGQEARLRCSPMKGHSHVYWYRQLPEEGLKFMVYLQKENIIDESGMPKERFSAEFPKEGPSILRIQQVVRGDSAAYFCASSPPRSTSGRSWAYNEQFFGPGTRLTVL.

The CDR3 loop reads CASRPGGGSAHNEQFF. CDR3 coding DNA: TGTGCAAGTCGCCCAGGCGGCGGGAGTGCCCACAATGAGCAGTTCTTC. The chain is built from TRBV12-2 and TRBJ2-1; the DNA was not used to check the table's D call, TRBD2. TRBV12-2 is shown as a pseudogene. The CDR3 is 16 residues long.

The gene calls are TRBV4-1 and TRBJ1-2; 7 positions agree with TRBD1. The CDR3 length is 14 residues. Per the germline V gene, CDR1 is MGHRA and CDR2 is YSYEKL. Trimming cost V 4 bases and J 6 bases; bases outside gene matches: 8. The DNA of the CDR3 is TGCGCCAGCAGCCCGACAGGGTGGCTTGATGGCTACACCTTC. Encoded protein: CASSPTGWLDGYTF.

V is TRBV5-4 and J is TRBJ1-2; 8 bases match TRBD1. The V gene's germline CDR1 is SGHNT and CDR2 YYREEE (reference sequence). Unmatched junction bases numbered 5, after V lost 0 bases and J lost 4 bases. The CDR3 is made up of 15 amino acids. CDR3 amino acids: CASSLVQGASYGYTF. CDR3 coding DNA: TGTGCCAGCAGCTTGGTGCAGGGGGCCTCCTATGGCTACACCTTC.

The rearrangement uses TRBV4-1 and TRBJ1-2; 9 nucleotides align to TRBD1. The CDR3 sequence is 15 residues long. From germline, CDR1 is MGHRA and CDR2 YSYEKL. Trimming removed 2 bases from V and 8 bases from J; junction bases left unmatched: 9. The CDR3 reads CASSQSRDRVLGYTF. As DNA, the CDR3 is TGCGCCAGCAGCCAATCCCGGGACAGGGTTTTGGGCTACACCTTC.

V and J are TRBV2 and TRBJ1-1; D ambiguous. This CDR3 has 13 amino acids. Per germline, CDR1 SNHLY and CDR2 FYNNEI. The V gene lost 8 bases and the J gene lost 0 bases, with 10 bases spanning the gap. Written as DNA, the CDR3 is TGTGCCAGCTACAGTGAACTGAACACTGAAGCTTTCTTT. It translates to CASYSELNTEAFF.

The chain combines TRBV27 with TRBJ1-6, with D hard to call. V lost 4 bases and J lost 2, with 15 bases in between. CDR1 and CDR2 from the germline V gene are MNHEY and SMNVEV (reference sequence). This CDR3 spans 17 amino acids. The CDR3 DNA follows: TGTGCCAGCAGTTGGTCCGGGATAGGGACCTATAATTCACCCCTCCACTTT. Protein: CASSWSGIGTYNSPLHF.

In nucleotides, the CDR3 is TGCGCCAGCAGCTTGGAGACAGCGAACACCGGGGAGCTGTTTTTT. It encodes CASSLETANTGELFF. The chain uses TRBV5-1 and TRBJ2-2, with D tentatively TRBD1 (5 bases). Germline V gene sequence: CDR1 SGHRS, CDR2 YFSETQ. The CDR3 has 15 residues. Trimming left V 0 bases short and J 0 bases short, with 6 bases between. The variable domain in full, completed from reference TRBV5-1 and TRBJ2-2, reads KAGVTQTPRYLIKTRGQQVTLSCSPISGHRSVSWYQQTPGQGLQFLFEYFSETQRNKGNFPGRFSGRQFSNSRSEMNVSTLELGDSALYLCASSLETANTGELFFGEGSRLTVL.

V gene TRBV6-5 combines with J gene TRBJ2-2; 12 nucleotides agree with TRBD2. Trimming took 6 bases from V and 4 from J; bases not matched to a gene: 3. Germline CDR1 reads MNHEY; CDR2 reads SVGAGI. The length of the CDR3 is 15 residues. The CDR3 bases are TGTGCCAGCAGCCCGGGACTAGCGGGCACCGGGGAGCTGTTTTTT. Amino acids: CASSPGLAGTGELFF.

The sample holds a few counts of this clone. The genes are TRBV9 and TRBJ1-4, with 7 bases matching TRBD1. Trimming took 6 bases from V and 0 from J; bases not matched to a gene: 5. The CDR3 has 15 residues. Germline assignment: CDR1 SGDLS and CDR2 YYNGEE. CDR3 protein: CASNKGQATNEKLFF. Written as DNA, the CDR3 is TGTGCCAGCAACAAAGGACAGGCAACTAATGAAAAACTGTTTTTT.

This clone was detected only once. The CDR3 is CASRTTGRVCGYTF. The CDR3 region has the DNA TGTGCCAGCAGGACGACAGGGCGGGTTTGTGGCTACACCTTC. The chain employs TRBV28 and TRBJ1-2, with 7 bases matching TRBD1. This CDR3 is 14 amino acids long. With V trimmed by 6 bases and J by 7 bases, 11 bases remained unmatched. The germline gives CDR1 MDHEN, CDR2 SYDVKM.

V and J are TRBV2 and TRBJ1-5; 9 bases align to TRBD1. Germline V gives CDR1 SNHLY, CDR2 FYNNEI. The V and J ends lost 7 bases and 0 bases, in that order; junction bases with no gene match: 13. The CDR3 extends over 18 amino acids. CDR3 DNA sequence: TGTGCCAGCACAGGCTTTACAGGGGGCGCGGATAGCAATCAGCCCCAGCATTTT. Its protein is CASTGFTGGADSNQPQHF.

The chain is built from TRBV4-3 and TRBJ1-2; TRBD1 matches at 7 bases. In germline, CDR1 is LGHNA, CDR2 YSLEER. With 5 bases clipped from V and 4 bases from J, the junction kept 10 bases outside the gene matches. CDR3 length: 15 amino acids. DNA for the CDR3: TGCGCCAGCAGCTCCTCTGGAGGGACAGCCTATGGCTACACCTTC. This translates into CASSSSGGTAYGYTF.

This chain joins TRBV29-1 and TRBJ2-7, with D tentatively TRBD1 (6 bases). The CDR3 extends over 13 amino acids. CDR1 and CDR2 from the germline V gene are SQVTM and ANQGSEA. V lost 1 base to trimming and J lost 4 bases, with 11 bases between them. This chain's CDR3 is CSVEGGGSYEQYF. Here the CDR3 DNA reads TGCAGCGTTGAAGGAGGGGGATCATACGAGCAGTACTTC.

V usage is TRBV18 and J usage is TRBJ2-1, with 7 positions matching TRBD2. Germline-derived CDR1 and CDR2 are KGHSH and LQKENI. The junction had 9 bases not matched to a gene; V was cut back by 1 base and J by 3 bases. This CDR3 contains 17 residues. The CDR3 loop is CASSPRGGASGYNEQFF. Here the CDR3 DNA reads TGTGCCAGCTCACCACGGGGGGGTGCTAGCGGCTACAATGAGCAGTTCTTC.

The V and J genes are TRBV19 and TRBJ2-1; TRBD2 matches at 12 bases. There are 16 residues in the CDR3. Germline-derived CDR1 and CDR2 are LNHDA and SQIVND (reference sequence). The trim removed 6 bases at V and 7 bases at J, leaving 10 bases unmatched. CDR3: CASRIKTSGGVNEQFF. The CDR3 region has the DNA TGTGCCAGTAGGATAAAGACTAGCGGGGGAGTTAATGAGCAGTTCTTC.

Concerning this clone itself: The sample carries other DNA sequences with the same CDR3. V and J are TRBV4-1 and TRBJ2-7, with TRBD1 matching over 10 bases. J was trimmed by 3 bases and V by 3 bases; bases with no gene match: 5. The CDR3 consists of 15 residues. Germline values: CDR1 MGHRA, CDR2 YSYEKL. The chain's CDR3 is CASSQRTGGFYEQYF. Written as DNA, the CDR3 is TGCGCCAGCAGCCAGAGGACAGGGGGGTTCTACGAGCAGTACTTC.